This T cell receptor beta chain was identified in a study of siplizumab effects on memory and regulatory T cells. Deletions cut 5 bases from V and 2 bases from J, with 3 bases between. From germline, CDR1 is SEHNR and CDR2 FQNEAQ (reference sequence). CDR3 length equals 12 residues. Some clones are missing from TCRdb's copy, which holds only in-frame ones; the method was immunoSEQ multiplex PCR. The sample contains about 50,000 clones, about 97% of which appear only once. Sequenced material: naive CD4+ T cells sorted from blood. This rearrangement joins TRBV7-9 to TRBJ2-2, with D unclear. The source of this sequence is a human donor in good health. The CDR3 region is CASSVNTGELFF. The CDR3 DNA reads as TGTGCCAGCAGCGTAAACACCGGGGAGCTGTTTTTT.